Following are 17 T cell receptor beta chains from one sample sequenced in a study of Graves' ophthalmopathy and Graves' hyperthyroidism. Amplified TCR beta CDR3 regions were obtained using RNA transcripts as template. First-round RT-PCR relied on HTBI primers, and a second-round multiplex PCR came next. TCRdb redid the calling of the multiplex PCR reads with MiXCR, one entry per CDR3 protein. This table has a few hundred thousand distinct CDR3 sequences, less than 20% appearing once. Sequencing was carried out using peripheral blood. The receptors were gathered from a woman between 18 and 29 years old with stable Graves' hyperthyroidism.

The gene calls are TRBV6-1 and TRBJ2-7; D is possibly TRBD1 (5 bases). Germline V gene lookup returns CDR1 MNHNS and CDR2 SASEGT. V was trimmed by 8 bases and J by 4 bases, leaving 18 bases between them. The CDR3 has 14 amino acids. CDR3 in DNA: TGTGCCAGCGAGTCGGCAGACAGATCTTACGAGCAGTACTTC. It translates to CASESADRSYEQYF.

This chain connects TRBV19 to TRBJ1-1; possible D gene TRBD1, 6 bases. Looked up from germline, CDR1 is LNHDA and CDR2 is SQIVND (reference sequence). The CDR3 runs to 12 residues. The V end was cut by 10 bases, the J end by 10 bases, with 19 bases between. The CDR3 region is CATLQGVARAFF. The CDR3 coding sequence is TGTGCCACCCTACAGGGTGTAGCACGAGCTTTCTTT.

V gene TRBV18 combines with J gene TRBJ2-7; D not resolved. The germline CDR1 and CDR2 sequences are KGHSH and LQKENI. V was shortened by 0 bases and J by 0 bases, with 6 bases between the two germline ends. The CDR3 spans 14 residues. The CDR3 DNA follows: TGTGCCAGCTCACCACCGGCCCGCTCCTACGAGCAGTACTTC. Translated: CASSPPARSYEQYF.

This clonotype was seen at least ten times. The J gene is TRBJ2-7, the V gene TRBV6-1, with 10 bases that match TRBD1. Germline CDR1 and CDR2: MNHNS and SASEGT. The CDR3 consists of 12 residues. Germline trimming cut 11 bases from V and 4 bases from J; bases unmatched to any gene: 5. The CDR3 here is CARRQGAYEQYF. DNA for the CDR3: TGTGCCCGCCGACAGGGGGCTTACGAGCAGTACTTC.

This clonotype has at least ten counts. The chain links TRBV12-3 or TRBV12-4 to TRBJ2-1, with TRBD2 identical over 13 bases. This CDR3 contains 17 residues. V lost 1 base, J lost 2 bases, and 2 bases stayed unmatched. CDR3 amino acids: CASSLVTSGGTYNEQFF. DNA of the CDR3: TGTGCCAGCAGTTTAGTGACTAGCGGGGGGACCTACAATGAGCAGTTCTTC.

This clonotype appeared a few times. The chain carries TRBV12-3 or TRBV12-4 and TRBJ1-3, with 7 nucleotides matching TRBD1. V lost 3 bases and J lost 0; bases outside the gene matches: 2. The CDR3 has 15 residues. The CDR3 loop is CASSFPGGSGNTIYF. The DNA of the CDR3 is TGTGCCAGCAGTTTTCCAGGGGGCTCTGGAAACACCATATATTTT.

There are many counts of this clonotype. The V call is TRBV20-1, the J call TRBJ2-7; D gene ambiguous. Trimming pared 5 bases from V and 0 bases from J, leaving 11 bases between. The germline gives CDR1 DFQATT, CDR2 SNEGSKA (reference sequence). This CDR3 has 13 residues. The chain's CDR3 is CSAGPPNSYEQYF. In DNA, the CDR3 is TGCAGTGCTGGGCCCCCAAACTCCTACGAGCAGTACTTC.

This clonotype was counted at least ten times. The chain joins TRBV11-2 to TRBJ2-2; TRBD2 might be the D (5 bases). Between the trimmed V and J ends, which lost 5 bases and 1 base, there was a span of 14 bases. The V gene's germline CDR1 is SGHAT and CDR2 FQNNGV. There are 16 residues in the CDR3. The chain's CDR3 is CASSLARAGNTGELFF. The CDR3 DNA is TGTGCCAGCAGCCTTGCCCGGGCGGGGAACACCGGGGAGCTGTTTTTT. Looking up the rest from reference TRBV11-2 and TRBJ2-2 gives the full variable domain: EAGVAQSPRYKIIEKRQSVAFWCNPISGHATLYWYQQILGQGPKLLIQFQNNGVVDDSQLPKDRFSAERLKGVDSTLKIQPAKLEDSAVYLCASSLARAGNTGELFFGEGSRLTVL.

This clonotype was seen many times. The chain carries TRBV4-1 and TRBJ1-3; no firm D call. V lost 1 base, J lost 7 bases, and 14 bases lay in between. This CDR3 comprises 15 residues. Germline V gives CDR1 MGHRA, CDR2 YSYEKL. In DNA form, the CDR3 reads TGCGCCAGCAGCCAAGTCTTGGGGTTAAGCAACACCATATATTTT. Protein: CASSQVLGLSNTIYF.

This clonotype was found many times. The J gene is TRBJ2-7, the V gene TRBV6-2 or TRBV6-3; D perhaps matches TRBD2 (6 bases). Trimming removed 2 bases from V and 4 bases from J, with 12 bases in between. The CDR3 consists of 14 residues. Germline lookup yields CDR1 MNHEY and CDR2 SVGEGT. The CDR3 nucleotides read TGTGCCAGCAGTTACGGAGGGTCGGAGTACGAGCAGTACTTC. As protein: CASSYGGSEYEQYF.

This clonotype was seen ten or more times. The V and J genes are TRBV6-1 and TRBJ2-2; D perhaps matches TRBD1 (6 bases). The V end lost 6 bases, the J end lost 3 bases, and 8 bases lay between the germline ends. Germline V gene sequence: CDR1 MNHNS, CDR2 SASEGT. This CDR3 contains 13 residues. The CDR3 DNA sequence: TGTGCCAGCAGGGACAGAGACACCGGGGAGCTGTTTTTT. Translation: CASRDRDTGELFF.

This clonotype occurred many times. The CDR3: CASSRYSEGETQYF. Written as DNA, the CDR3 is TGCGCCAGCAGCCGCTACTCGGAAGGGGAGACCCAGTACTTC. V is TRBV4-1 and J is TRBJ2-5, with D hard to call. With 4 bases removed from V and 5 bases from J, the gap between germline ends came to 14 bases. Germline assignment: CDR1 MGHRA and CDR2 YSYEKL. The CDR3 is 14 amino acids.

This clonotype showed up many times. V gene TRBV19 combines with J gene TRBJ1-5; D ambiguous. This CDR3 is 12 amino acids long. V was clipped by 1 base and J by 4 bases, with 2 bases between them. CDR1 and CDR2 (germline): LNHDA, SQIVND (reference sequence). This CDR3 reads CASSIGNQPQHF. The CDR3 DNA reads as TGTGCCAGTAGTATAGGAAATCAGCCCCAGCATTTT. The whole variable domain, remainder taken from reference TRBV19 and TRBJ1-5, is DGGITQSPKYLFRKEGQNVTLSCEQNLNHDAMYWYRQDPGQGLRLIYYSQIVNDFQKGDIAEGYSVSREKKESFPLTVTSAQKNPTAFYLCASSIGNQPQHFGDGTRLSIL.

The chain is built from TRBV28 and TRBJ2-5; the D gene is possibly TRBD2 (5 bases). The V end lost 4 bases, the J end lost 4 bases, and 13 bases lay between the germline ends. CDR3 length equals 14 residues. Germline CDR1 MDHEN, CDR2 SYDVKM. The CDR3 DNA sequence: TGTGCCAGCAGTTCTCCTGGACTGGGAGAGACCCAGTACTTC. Its translation: CASSSPGLGETQYF.

This clonotype was counted ten times or more. The rearrangement links TRBV19 to TRBJ1-1; no clear D. The CDR3 extends over 13 amino acids. V was pared by 8 bases and J by 1 base, with 11 bases between. The germline gives CDR1 LNHDA, CDR2 SQIVND (reference sequence). CDR3 region: CASGPTTNTEAFF. The CDR3 DNA reads TGTGCCAGTGGACCTACGACGAACACTGAAGCTTTCTTT.

The chain couples TRBV6-2 or TRBV6-3 to TRBJ1-5; perhaps TRBD1 as D (5 bases). Trimming stripped 0 bases from V and 2 bases from J, with 11 bases between. The CDR3 length is 16 residues. The germline V gene encodes CDR1 MNHEY and CDR2 SVGEGT. CDR3 nucleotides: TGTGCCAGCAGTTACTCGGGGGGAATAGGCAATCAGCCCCAGCATTTT. This gives the protein CASSYSGGIGNQPQHF.

In its sample, this clonotype was seen many times. CDR3 DNA: TGTGCCATCAGTGAGTCAGGGTCCTACGAGCAGTACTTC. This gives the protein CAISESGSYEQYF. V usage is TRBV10-3 and J usage is TRBJ2-7, with D unclear. CDR1 and CDR2 from the germline V gene are ENHRY and SYGVKD. There are 13 residues in the CDR3. V lost 0 bases and J 1 base, leaving 4 bases between the germline ends.